The rows below give T cell receptor beta chains drawn from one sample of a study of T-cell reconstitution after alpha-beta-depleted transplantation in children. Using its own MiXCR run on the PCR reads, TCRdb lists one record per CDR3 protein. This sample carries a few hundred thousand distinct CDR3 sequences, roughly 10% of them seen once, and the ten largest clones take around 24%. This specimen consisted of peripheral blood, obtained 180 days after TCRalphabeta/CD19-depleted stem cell transplant. The origin of the receptors is a male patient aged 2-15 years who had a stem cell transplant for chronic granulomatous disease, so the T cells may come from the graft donor. Each CDR3 is given without its conserved first and last residue. Each record gives: V gene, clone size, CDR3 protein. Expanded clones get a size class; other rows say once, few or many, or leave the size out.

TRBV7-2 | many | ASSLDRVNIQY
TRBV9 | many | ASNLFEGGEGNQPQH
TRBV18 | few | ASSPWGVMENTQY
TRBV29-1 | many | SVGQGRDQPQH
TRBV5-1 | many | ASSLPRGTDKNIQY
TRBV4-1 | many | ASSQDRDYYEQY
TRBV12-3/TRBV12-4 | many | ASSQGSLTEAF
TRBV5-5 | many | ASSRRDSQSDEQY
TRBV3-1 | NA | ASSLRIGRDLDTQY
TRBV2 | many | ASGVLYNEQY
TRBV6-2/TRBV6-3 | many | ASSEPNEQF
TRBV18 | many | ASSPPGDRETQY
TRBV2 | few | AGRGGLSYEQY
TRBV3-1 | many | ASSPFGGGISTDTQY
TRBV29-1 | NA | SVERGSEYEQY
TRBV2 | many | ASSLIPGWEETQY
TRBV5-1 | few | ASSPRAANSYEQY
TRBV2 | many | ASSWRPKGQETQY
TRBV5-4 | many | ASSPRGEETQY
TRBV6-5 | NA | ASSLQGARSPLH
TRBV15 | many | ATSRILGQGANTGELF
TRBV7-2 | many | ASSLSYRDGYGYT
TRBV5-4 | many | ASSLETYIGYT
TRBV11-2 | many | ASSLPRTGLPSFYNEQF
TRBV7-6 | many | ASSRGLAGASEQY
TRBV29-1 | many | SVEELAGEGFYEQY
TRBV5-5 | NA | ASSLGLVCDGYT
TRBV11-3 | few | ASSLVTGAGPPGDRGKAGELF
TRBV5-6 | many | ASSTLAGPYNEQF
TRBV20-1 | many | SAPRLAGDQETQY
TRBV29-1 | many | SAWGFRVQGIGETQY
TRBV14 | many | ASSQGPRDTQY
TRBV12-3/TRBV12-4 | many | ASSPGSPETEAF
TRBV20-1 | NA | CARVVLAGGSTYEQY
TRBV5-1 | many | ASSLAGSRGLGEQY
TRBV5-1 | many | ASSLQPGAANEQF
TRBV7-2 | many | ASSYEYGYT
TRBV11-2 | many | ASSLVPGQFYGYT
TRBV7-9 | few | ASSLRTVSDYGYT